Detailed here is one TCR beta chain. The data derive from a study of blood T cell repertoires in COVID-19. Overall study: Spain, Italy and the United States supplied samples that represented acute and convalescent COVID-19.

CDR1 is LGHDT, CDR2 YNNKEL, per germline (reference sequence). The V gene end was trimmed by 0 bases and the J gene end by 5 bases; junction bases not matched to a gene: 6. CDR3 size: 17 residues. The authors' processing: Researchers report that nucleated cell counts were estimated from reference gene primer amplification. Produced via immunoSEQ multiplex PCR; TCRdb's table is partial and in-frame only. V, J and clone size reflect that table, while D and trimming were determined from the DNA. This table has approximately 300,000 clones, 80% to 90% appearing once. The TCR comes from a woman between 50 and 59 years old with acute or convalescent COVID-19. The sequencing input was peripheral blood. The rearrangement uses TRBV3-1 (or the pseudogene TRBV3-2) and TRBJ2-2; 10 positions agree with TRBD1. The CDR3 region has the DNA TGTGCCAGCAGCCAAGATCGGAGGGACAGGGGTACCGGGGAGCTGTTTTTT. It codes for CASSQDRRDRGTGELFF.